This section outlines one T cell receptor beta chain sequence together with its context. Its target is not known. The record originates from a study of graft-versus-host responses after intestinal transplantation. Findings and caveats of the study: GvH clones turned up in recipient marrow; some had shown up first in ileum or blood.

The protocol was immunoSEQ multiplex PCR, while the TCRdb copy is restricted to in-frame clones and leaves out a portion. The profile shows about 98,000 clones, about 83% of them singletons. CDR1 and CDR2 from the germline V gene are SGHNT and YYREEE (reference sequence). The ends lost 7 bases at V and 7 bases at J; junction bases unmatched: 10. The CDR3 consists of 13 residues. This specimen consisted of PBMCs, obtained 255 days after intestinal transplant. This chain connects TRBV5-4 to TRBJ1-2; TRBD1 aligns across 7 bases. This sequence was found in a human patient who received an intestinal transplant, so some T cells may come from the graft donor. CDR3 sequence (DNA): TGTGCCAGCTCCGCAGAGGGGGCGGGTGGCTACACCTTC. This encodes CASSAEGAGGYTF.